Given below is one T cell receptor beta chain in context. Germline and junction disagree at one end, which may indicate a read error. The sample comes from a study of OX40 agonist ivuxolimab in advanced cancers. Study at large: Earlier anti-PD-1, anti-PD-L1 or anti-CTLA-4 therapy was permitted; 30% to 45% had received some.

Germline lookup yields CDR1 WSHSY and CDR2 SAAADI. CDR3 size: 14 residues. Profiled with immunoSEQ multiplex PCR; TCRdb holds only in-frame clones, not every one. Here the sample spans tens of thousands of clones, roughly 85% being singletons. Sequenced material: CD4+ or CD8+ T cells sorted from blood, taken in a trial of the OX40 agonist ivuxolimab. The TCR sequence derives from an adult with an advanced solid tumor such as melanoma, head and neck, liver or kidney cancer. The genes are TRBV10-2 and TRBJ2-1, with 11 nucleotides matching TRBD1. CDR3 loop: CATRTGGSNNEQFF. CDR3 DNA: TGCGCCACCAGGACAGGGGGCTCCAACAATGAGCAGTTCTTC.